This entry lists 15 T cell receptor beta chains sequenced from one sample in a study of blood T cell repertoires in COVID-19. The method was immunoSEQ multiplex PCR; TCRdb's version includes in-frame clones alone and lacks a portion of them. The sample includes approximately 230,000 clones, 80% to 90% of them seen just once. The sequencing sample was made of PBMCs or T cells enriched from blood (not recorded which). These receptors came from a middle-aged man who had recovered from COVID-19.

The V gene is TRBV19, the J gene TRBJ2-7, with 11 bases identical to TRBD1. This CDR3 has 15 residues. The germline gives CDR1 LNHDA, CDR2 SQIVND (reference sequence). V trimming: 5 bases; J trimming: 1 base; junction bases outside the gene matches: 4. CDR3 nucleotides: TGTGCCAGTAGTTTCGGGACAGGGGGGTCCTACGAGCAGTACTTC. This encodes CASSFGTGGSYEQYF.

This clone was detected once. CDR3 residues: CAWSVLRRNSGNTIYF. The CDR3 nucleotides read TGTGCCTGGAGTGTACTACGCCGTAACTCTGGAAACACCATATATTTT. The chain uses TRBV30 and TRBJ1-3; the D is unclear. The germline gives CDR1 GTSNPN, CDR2 SVGIG (reference sequence). Trimming took 0 bases from V and 0 from J, leaving 12 bases between them. The CDR3 totals 16 residues.

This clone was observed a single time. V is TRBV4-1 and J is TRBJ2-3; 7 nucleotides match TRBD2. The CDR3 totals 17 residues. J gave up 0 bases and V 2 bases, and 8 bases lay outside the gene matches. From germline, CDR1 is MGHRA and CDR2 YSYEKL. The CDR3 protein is CASSQSGLAASTDTQYF. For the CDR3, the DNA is TGCGCCAGCAGCCAAAGTGGGCTAGCGGCTAGCACAGATACGCAGTATTTT.

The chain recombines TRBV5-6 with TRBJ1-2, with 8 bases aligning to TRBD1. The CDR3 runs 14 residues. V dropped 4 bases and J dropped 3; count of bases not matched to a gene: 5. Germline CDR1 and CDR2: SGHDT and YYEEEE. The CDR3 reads CASSPTGVDYGYTF. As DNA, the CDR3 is TGTGCCAGCAGCCCGACAGGGGTAGACTATGGCTACACCTTC.

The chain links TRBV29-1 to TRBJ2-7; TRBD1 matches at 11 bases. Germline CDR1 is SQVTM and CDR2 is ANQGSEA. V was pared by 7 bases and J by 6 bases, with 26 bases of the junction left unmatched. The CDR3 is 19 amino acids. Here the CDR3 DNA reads TGCAGCGCCGGACAGGGGGCAGTCAGGCGGGAGTTCGGGGTCTTCGAGCAGTACTTC. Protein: CSAGQGAVRREFGVFEQYF.

The CDR3 region has the DNA TGTGCCAGCAGCTTAGTAGAGGGAATTATGGGCGAGAACTATGGCTACACCTTC. This gives the protein CASSLVEGIMGENYGYTF. The rearrangement joins TRBV7-2 to TRBJ1-2, with D hard to call. Per germline, CDR1 SGHTA and CDR2 FQGNSA. V was trimmed by 1 base and J by 2 bases, leaving 20 bases between them. The CDR3 runs 18 residues.

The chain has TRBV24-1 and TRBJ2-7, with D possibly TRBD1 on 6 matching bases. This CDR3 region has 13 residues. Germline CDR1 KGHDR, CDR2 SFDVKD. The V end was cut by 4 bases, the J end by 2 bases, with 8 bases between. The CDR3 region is CATSDPGAYEQYF. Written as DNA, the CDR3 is TGTGCCACCAGTGACCCAGGGGCCTACGAGCAGTACTTC.

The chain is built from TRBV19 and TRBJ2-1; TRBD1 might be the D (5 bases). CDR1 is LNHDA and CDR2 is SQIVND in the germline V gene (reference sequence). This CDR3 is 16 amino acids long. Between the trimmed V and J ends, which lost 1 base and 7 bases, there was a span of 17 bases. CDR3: CASSIVQGLAVNEQFF. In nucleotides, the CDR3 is TGTGCCAGTAGTATAGTTCAGGGCCTTGCCGTGAATGAGCAGTTCTTC.

The CDR3 coding sequence is TGTGCCAGCAGTAACCGACAGGGGGGATATAGCAATCAGCCCCAGCATTTT. This translates into CASSNRQGGYSNQPQHF. The chain has TRBV6-2 or TRBV6-3 and TRBJ1-5; TRBD1 agrees at 9 bases. The CDR3 runs to 17 residues. V was clipped by 5 bases and J by 0 bases; unmatched bases: 8. Looked up from germline, CDR1 is MNHEY and CDR2 is SVGEGT.

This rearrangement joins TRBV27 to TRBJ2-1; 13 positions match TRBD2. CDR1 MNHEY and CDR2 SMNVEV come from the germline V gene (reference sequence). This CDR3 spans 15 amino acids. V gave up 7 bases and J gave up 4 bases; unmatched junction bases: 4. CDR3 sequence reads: CASNMGLAGYNEQFF. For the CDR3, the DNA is TGTGCCAGCAATATGGGACTAGCGGGATACAATGAGCAGTTCTTC.

CDR3 protein: CASSQPGLAGRETQYF. CDR3 DNA: TGTGCCAGCAGCCAGCCGGGACTAGCGGGAAGGGAGACCCAGTACTTC. V is TRBV14 and J is TRBJ2-5; 13 bases are shared with TRBD2. The germline V gene has CDR1 SGHDN and CDR2 FVKESK. CDR3 size: 16 residues. Trimming at V came to 3 bases and at J to 5 bases, leaving 6 bases not matched to a gene.

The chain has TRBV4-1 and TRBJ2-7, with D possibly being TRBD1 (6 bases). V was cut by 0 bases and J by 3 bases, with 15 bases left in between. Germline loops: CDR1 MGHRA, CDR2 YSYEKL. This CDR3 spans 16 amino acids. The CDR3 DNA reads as TGCGCCAGCAGCCAAGAAAAAAGGCAGGGGTACTACGAGCAGTACTTC. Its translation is CASSQEKRQGYYEQYF.

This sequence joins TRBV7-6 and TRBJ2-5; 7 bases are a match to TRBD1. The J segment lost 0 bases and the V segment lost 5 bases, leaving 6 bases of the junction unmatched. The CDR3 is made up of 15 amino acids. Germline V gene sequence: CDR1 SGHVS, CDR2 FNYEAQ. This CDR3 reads CASSRKTGNQETQYF. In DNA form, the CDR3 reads TGTGCCAGCAGCCGAAAGACAGGGAACCAAGAGACCCAGTACTTC.

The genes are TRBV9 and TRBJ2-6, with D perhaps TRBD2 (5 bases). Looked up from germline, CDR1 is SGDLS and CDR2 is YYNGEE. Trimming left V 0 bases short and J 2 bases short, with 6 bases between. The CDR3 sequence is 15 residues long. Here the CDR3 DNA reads TGTGCCAGCAGCGTAGGGGGAGCTGGGGCCAACGTCCTGACTTTC. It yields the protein CASSVGGAGANVLTF.

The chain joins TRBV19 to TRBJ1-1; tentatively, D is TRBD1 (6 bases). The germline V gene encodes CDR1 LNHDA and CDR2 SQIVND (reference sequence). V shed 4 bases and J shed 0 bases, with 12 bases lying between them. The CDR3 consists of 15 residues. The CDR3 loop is CASSTTGSLNTEAFF. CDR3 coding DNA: TGTGCCAGTAGTACTACAGGGAGCCTGAACACTGAAGCTTTCTTT. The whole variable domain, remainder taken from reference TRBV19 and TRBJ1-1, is DGGITQSPKYLFRKEGQNVTLSCEQNLNHDAMYWYRQDPGQGLRLIYYSQIVNDFQKGDIAEGYSVSREKKESFPLTVTSAQKNPTAFYLCASSTTGSLNTEAFFGQGTRLTVV.